This TCR beta chain was captured by sequencing in a study of a mutant IDH1 vaccine in newly diagnosed glioma. The overall study: Prior therapy was radiotherapy, temozolomide, or both; most received both.

Time point of the sample: week 35, safety follow-up. Every single dose of the vaccine, 300 ug of mutant IDH1 20-mer peptide, came with topical imiquimod. Points on this clone: The antigen remains undetermined.

Per the germline V gene, CDR1 is SQVTM and CDR2 is ANQGSEA. CDR3 length: 14 amino acids. V was clipped by 7 bases and J by 3 bases; unmatched bases: 6. Here immunoSEQ multiplex PCR was the method, and the copy in TCRdb shows in-frame clones only, minus some. The repertoire holds about 68,000 clones, with approximately 84% as singletons. This clonotype was sampled from a man aged 18 to 35 with glioma. This chain connects TRBV29-1 to TRBJ2-3, with 11 bases matching TRBD2. The source material was PBMCs, sampled from a glioma patient whose treatment included an IDH1 peptide vaccine. The CDR3 region is CSARLAGKTDTQYF. CDR3 sequence (DNA): TGCAGCGCCCGACTAGCGGGAAAAACAGATACGCAGTATTTT.